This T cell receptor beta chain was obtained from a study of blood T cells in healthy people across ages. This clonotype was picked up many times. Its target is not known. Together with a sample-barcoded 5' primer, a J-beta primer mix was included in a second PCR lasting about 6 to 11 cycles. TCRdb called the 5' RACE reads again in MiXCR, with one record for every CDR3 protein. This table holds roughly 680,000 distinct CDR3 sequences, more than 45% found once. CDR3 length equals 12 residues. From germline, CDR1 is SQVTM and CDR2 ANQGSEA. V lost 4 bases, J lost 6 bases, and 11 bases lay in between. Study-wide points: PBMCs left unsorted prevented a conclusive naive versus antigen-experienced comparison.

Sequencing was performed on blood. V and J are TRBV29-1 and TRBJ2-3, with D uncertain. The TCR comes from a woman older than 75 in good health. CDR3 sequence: CSVAPDGDTQYF. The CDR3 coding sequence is TGCAGCGTTGCCCCTGACGGGGATACGCAGTATTTT.